The following is a T cell receptor (beta chain) sequence with its context. As yet, its antigen is unknown. This specimen belongs to a study of blood T cells in healthy people across ages. Study conclusions and caveats: Both higher diversity and more naive CD4+ cells marked long-lived donors when set against aged donors. Unsorted PBMCs blocked a conclusive comparison of naive and antigen-experienced cells. In these data, TCR beta diversity tracked strongly with naive T cell percentage.

From germline, CDR1 is SQVTM and CDR2 ANQGSEA. The V gene lost 7 bases and the J gene lost 4 bases, with 14 bases spanning the gap. CDR3 size: 13 residues. A J-beta primer mix and a sample-barcoded 5' primer were used in a second PCR of about 6 to 12 cycles. TCRdb used MiXCR to reprocess the 5' RACE reads, holding one entry per CDR3 protein. The sample shows approximately 2,000,000 distinct CDR3 sequences, approximately 39% of them seen only once. This clonotype was obtained from a human donor in good health. What was sequenced was blood. The rearrangement uses TRBV29-1 and TRBJ2-1; no definite D call. CDR3 loop: CSGVRATYNEQFF. Here the CDR3 DNA reads TGCAGCGGGGTTCGAGCGACTTACAATGAGCAGTTCTTC.